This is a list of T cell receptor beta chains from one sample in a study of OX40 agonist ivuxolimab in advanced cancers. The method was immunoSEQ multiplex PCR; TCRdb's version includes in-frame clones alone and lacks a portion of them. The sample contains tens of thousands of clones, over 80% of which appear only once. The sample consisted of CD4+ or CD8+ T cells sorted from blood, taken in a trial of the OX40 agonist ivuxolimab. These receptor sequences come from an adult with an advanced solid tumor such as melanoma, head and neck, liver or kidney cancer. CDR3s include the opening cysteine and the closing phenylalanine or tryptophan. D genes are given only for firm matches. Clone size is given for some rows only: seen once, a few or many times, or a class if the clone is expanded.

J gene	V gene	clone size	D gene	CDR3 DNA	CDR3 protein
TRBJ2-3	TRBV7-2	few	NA	TGTGCCAGCAGCTCCCTGTCGTACGGCACAGATACGCAGTATTTT	CASSSLSYGTDTQYF
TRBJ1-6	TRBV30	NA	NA	TGTGCCTGGAGTGGTGGGACGGACCCCTGGGGCGATTCACCCCTCCACTTT	CAWSGGTDPWGDSPLHF
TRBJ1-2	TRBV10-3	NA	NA	TGTGCCATCAGTGAGGGCGGATCAACTAACTATGGCTACACCTTC	CAISEGGSTNYGYTF
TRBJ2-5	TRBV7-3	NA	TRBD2	TGTGCCAGCAGCTTCCGAAAGCGGGGGGAGGCGGAGACCCAGTACTTC	CASSFRKRGEAETQYF
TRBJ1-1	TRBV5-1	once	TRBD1	TGCGCCACCTCGACACAGGGGACGGACACTGAAGCTTTCTTT	CATSTQGTDTEAFF
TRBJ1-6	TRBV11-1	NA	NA	TGTGCCAGCAGCTTAGCGCGTAATTCACCCCTCCACTTT	CASSLARNSPLHF
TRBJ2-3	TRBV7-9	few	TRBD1	TGTGCCAGCAGCTTATTGGGACAGGGAAGAGCAGATACGCAGTATTTT	CASSLLGQGRADTQYF
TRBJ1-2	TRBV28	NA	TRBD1	TGTGCCAGCAGGAACCCGACAGGGACCCCGGGAGGCTACACCTTC	CASRNPTGTPGGYTF
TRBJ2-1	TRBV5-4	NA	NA	TGTGCCAGCAGCTTTCTCCCGGGGTTGGCTGAGCAGTTCTTC	CASSFLPGLAEQFF
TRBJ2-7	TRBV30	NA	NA	TGTGCCTGGGGCCTAGGACTCAAAGAGCAGTACTTC	CAWGLGLKEQYF
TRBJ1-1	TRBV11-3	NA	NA	TGTGCCAGCAGCTCGGGGGCAGGGAACACTGAAGCTTTCTTT	CASSSGAGNTEAFF
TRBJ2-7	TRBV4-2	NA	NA	TGTGCCAGCAGCCAAGAAGGGAGATCCAGGTCCTACGAGCAGTACTTC	CASSQEGRSRSYEQYF
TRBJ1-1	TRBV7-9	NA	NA	TGTGCCAGCAGCTTACCTATCACTGAAGCTTTCTTT	CASSLPITEAFF
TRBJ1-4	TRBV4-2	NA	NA	TGTGCCAGCAGCCAAGATAATGAAAAACTGTTTTTT	CASSQDNEKLFF
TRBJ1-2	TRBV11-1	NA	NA	TGTGCCAGCAGCTTAGATACCGCTGCTGGCTATGGCTACACCTTC	CASSLDTAAGYGYTF
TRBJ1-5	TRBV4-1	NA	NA	TGCGCCAGCAGCCAAGATCTAGGTTACCAGCCCCAGCATTTT	CASSQDLGYQPQHF
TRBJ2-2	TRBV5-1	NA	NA	TGCGCCAGCAGCTTAGATCGAGGTAACGGGGAGCTGTTTTTT	CASSLDRGNGELFF
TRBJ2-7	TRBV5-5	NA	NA	TGTGCCAGCAGCTTGGGACCAGGGTCCTACGAGCAGTACTTC	CASSLGPGSYEQYF
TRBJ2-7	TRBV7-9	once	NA	TGTGCCAGCGGATGGACGGAATTCAACTACGAGCAGTACTTC	CASGWTEFNYEQYF
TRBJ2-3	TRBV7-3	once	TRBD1	TGTGCCAGCAGCCGACAGGGCGCGGGCACAGATACGCAGTATTTT	CASSRQGAGTDTQYF
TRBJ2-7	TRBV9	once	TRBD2	TGTGCCAGCAGCGTAGGGGTGGGGAGGGACCTGTACTTC	CASSVGVGRDLYF
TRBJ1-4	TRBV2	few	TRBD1	TGTGCCAGCAGGCCCGGACAGGGGGCCTGGGAAAAACTGTTTTTT	CASRPGQGAWEKLFF
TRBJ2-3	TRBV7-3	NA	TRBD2	TGTGCCAGCAGCTTGGGACTAGCGGTTAGCACAGATACGCAGTATTTT	CASSLGLAVSTDTQYF